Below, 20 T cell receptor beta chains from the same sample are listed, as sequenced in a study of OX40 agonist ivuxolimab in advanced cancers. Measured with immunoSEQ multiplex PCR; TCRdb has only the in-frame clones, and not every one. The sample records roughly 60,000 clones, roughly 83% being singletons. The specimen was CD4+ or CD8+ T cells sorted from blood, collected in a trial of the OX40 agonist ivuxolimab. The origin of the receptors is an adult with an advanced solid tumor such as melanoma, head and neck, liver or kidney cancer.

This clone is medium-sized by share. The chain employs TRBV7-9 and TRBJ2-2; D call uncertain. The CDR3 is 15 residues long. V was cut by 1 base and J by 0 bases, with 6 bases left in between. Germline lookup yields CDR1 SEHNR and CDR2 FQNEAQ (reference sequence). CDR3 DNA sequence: TGTGCCAGCAGCTTAGGGCTAACGAACACCGGGGAGCTGTTTTTT. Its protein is CASSLGLTNTGELFF.

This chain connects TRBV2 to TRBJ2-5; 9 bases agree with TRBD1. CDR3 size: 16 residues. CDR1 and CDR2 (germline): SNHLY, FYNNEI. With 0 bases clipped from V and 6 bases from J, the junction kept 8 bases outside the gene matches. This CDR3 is CASSEAGTGLLKTQYF. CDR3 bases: TGTGCCAGCAGTGAAGCGGGGACAGGGCTATTAAAGACCCAGTACTTC.

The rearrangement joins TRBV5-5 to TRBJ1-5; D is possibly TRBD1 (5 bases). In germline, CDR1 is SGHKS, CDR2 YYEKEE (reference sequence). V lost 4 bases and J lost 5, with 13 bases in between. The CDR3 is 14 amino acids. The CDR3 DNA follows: TGTGCCAGCAGCCTGGGACGGCTGGATCAGCCCCAGCATTTT. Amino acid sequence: CASSLGRLDQPQHF.

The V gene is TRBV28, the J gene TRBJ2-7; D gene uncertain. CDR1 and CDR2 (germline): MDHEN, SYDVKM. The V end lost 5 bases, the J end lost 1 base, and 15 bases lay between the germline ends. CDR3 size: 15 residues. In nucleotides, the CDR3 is TGTGCCAGCAGTCTCCGGGTAGGCTTTTCCTACGAGCAGTACTTC. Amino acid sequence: CASSLRVGFSYEQYF.

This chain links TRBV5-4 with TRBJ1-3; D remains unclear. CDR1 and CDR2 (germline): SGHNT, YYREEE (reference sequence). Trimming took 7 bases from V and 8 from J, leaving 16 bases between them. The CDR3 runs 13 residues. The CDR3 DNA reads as TGTGCCAGCGGAACCGAGAGCGTAGACACCATATATTTT. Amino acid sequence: CASGTESVDTIYF.

The CDR3 DNA sequence: TGTGCCAGCAGCTTAAGCGGGGGGGCCAAAAACATTCAGTACTTC. It is translated as CASSLSGGAKNIQYF. The rearrangement links TRBV6-1 to TRBJ2-4; 9 nucleotides align to TRBD2. Germline CDR1 MNHNS, CDR2 SASEGT. With 6 bases clipped from V and 1 base from J, the junction kept 4 bases outside the gene matches. The CDR3 sequence is 15 residues long.

CDR3 nucleotides: TGTGCCAGCGGTGTAAACTATGGCTACACCTTC. Translation: CASGVNYGYTF. The rearrangement links TRBV6-5 to TRBJ1-2; D uncertain. Germline V gives CDR1 MNHEY, CDR2 SVGAGI. There are 11 residues in the CDR3. Trimming removed 8 bases at V and 2 bases at J, with 6 bases between.

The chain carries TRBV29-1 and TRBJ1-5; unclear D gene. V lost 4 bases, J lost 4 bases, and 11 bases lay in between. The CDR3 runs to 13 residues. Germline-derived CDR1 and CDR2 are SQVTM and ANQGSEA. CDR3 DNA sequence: TGCAGCGTTGGTGAGGGTTGGAATCAGCCCCAGCATTTT. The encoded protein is CSVGEGWNQPQHF.

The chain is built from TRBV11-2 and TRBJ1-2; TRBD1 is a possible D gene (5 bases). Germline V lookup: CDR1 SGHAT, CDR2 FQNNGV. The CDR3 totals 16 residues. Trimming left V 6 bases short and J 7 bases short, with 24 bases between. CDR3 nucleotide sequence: TGTGCCAGCAGTCCGCGCACCCTCCGGACAAGAGGTGGCTACACCTTC. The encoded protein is CASSPRTLRTRGGYTF.

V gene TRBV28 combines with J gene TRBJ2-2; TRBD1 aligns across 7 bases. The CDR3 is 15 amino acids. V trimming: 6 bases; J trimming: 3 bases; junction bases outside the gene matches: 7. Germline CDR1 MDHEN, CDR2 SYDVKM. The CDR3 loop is CASSHRDRHTGELFF. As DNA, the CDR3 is TGTGCCAGCAGCCACCGGGACAGACACACCGGGGAGCTGTTTTTT.

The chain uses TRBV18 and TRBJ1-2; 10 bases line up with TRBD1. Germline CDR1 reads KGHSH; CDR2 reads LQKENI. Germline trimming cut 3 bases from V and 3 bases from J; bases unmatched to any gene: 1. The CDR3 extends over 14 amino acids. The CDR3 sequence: CASSPGQGHYGYTF. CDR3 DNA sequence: TGTGCCAGCTCACCGGGACAGGGGCACTATGGCTACACCTTC.

In nucleotides, the CDR3 is TGCGCCAGCAGCTCCTCTGTGGGGTACCAAGAGACCCAGTACTTC. Its protein is CASSSSVGYQETQYF. The J gene is TRBJ2-5, the V gene TRBV5-1, with D hard to call. This CDR3 contains 15 residues. The ends were cut back, 3 bases at V and 0 bases at J, with 12 bases in the middle. Germline V CDR1 and CDR2: SGHRS, YFSETQ.

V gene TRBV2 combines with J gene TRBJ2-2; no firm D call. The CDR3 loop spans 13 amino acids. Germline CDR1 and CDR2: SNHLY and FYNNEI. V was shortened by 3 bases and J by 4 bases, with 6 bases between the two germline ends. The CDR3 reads CASSEERTGELFF. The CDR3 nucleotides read TGTGCCAGCAGTGAGGAGCGCACCGGGGAGCTGTTTTTT.

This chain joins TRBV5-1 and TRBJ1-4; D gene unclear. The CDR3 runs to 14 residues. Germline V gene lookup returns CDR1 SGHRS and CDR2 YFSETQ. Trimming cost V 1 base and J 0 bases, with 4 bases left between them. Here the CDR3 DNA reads TGCGCCAGCAGCTTGACAGCAACTAATGAAAAACTGTTTTTT. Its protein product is CASSLTATNEKLFF.

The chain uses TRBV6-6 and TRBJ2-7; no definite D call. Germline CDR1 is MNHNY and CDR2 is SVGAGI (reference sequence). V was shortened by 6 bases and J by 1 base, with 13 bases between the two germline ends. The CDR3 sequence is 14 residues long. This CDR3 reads CASRRTASSYEQYF. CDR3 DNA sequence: TGTGCCAGCAGACGAACGGCTAGTTCCTACGAGCAGTACTTC.

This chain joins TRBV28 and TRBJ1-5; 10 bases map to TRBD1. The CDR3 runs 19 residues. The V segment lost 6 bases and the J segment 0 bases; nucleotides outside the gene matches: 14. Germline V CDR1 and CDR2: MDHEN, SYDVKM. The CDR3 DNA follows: TGTGCCAGCAGCCTCGGGACAGGGGCCACCTATTATAGCAATCAGCCCCAGCATTTT. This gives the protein CASSLGTGATYYSNQPQHF.

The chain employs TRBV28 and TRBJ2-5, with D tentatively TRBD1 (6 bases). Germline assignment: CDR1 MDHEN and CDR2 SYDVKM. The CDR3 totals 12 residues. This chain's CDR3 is CVGWGRQETQYF. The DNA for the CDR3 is TGTGTCGGATGGGGGCGCCAAGAGACCCAGTACTTC. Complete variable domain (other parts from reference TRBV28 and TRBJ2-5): DVKVTQSSRYLVKRTGEKVFLECVQDMDHENMFWYRQDPGLGLRLIYFSYDVKMKEKGDIPEGYSVSREKKERFSLILESASTNQTSMYLCVGWGRQETQYFGPGTRLLVL.

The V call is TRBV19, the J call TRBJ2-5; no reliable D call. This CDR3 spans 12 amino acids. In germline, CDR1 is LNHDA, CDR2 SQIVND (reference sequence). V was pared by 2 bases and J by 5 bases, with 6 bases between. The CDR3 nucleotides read TGTGCCAGTAGTATACGGCGGGAGACCCAGTACTTC. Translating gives CASSIRRETQYF.

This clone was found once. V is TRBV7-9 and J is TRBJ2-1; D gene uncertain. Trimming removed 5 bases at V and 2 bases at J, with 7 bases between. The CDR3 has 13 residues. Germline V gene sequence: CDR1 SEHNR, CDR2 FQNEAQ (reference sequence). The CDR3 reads CASSPRPYNEQFF. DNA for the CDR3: TGTGCCAGCAGCCCCCGGCCCTACAATGAGCAGTTCTTC.

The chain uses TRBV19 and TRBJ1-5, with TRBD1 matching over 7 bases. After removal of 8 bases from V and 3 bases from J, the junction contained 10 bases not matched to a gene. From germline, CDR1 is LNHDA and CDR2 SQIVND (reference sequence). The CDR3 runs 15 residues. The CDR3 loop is CASGGTAGANQPQHF. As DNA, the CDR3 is TGTGCCAGTGGGGGGACAGCTGGTGCCAATCAGCCCCAGCATTTT.